The rows below give T cell receptor beta chains drawn from one sample of a study of blood T cell repertoires in COVID-19. TCRdb's copy holds only in-frame clones and misses some; the assay was immunoSEQ multiplex PCR. The sample lists 56,000 or so clones, about 91% occurring once. The sequenced material came from peripheral blood. These receptors came from a woman older than 75 with active COVID-19. CDR3s include the opening cysteine and the closing phenylalanine or tryptophan. Each record gives: V gene, D gene, J gene, clone size, CDR3 DNA, CDR3 protein. A D gene is named only where the DNA matches it firmly. Clone sizes are given selectively: once, few, many, or a class where the clone is expanded.

TRBV2,TRBD1,TRBJ1-1,NA,TGTGCCAGCAGCGACAGGGGGCGAACTGAAGCTTTCTTT,CASSDRGRTEAFF
TRBV6-5,TRBD2,TRBJ2-1,NA,TGTGCCATCTATAATTCCGGCGGGGGGAATGAGCAGTTCTTC,CAIYNSGGGNEQFF
TRBV7-8,NA,TRBJ1-2,NA,TGTGCCAGCAGCTCTGGACTTAAAGGGGGCTACACCTTC,CASSSGLKGGYTF
TRBV7-3,NA,TRBJ2-3,NA,TGTGCCAGCAGCTTAAATGGACAGCGCACAGATACGCAGTATTTT,CASSLNGQRTDTQYF
TRBV4-3,NA,TRBJ1-3,NA,TGCGCCAGCAGCCAAGCGGGAACAGACTCTGGAAACACCATATATTTT,CASSQAGTDSGNTIYF
TRBV11-2,NA,TRBJ2-5,NA,TGTGCCAGCAGCTTAGCGTACCAAGAGACCCAGTACTTC,CASSLAYQETQYF
TRBV5-4,NA,TRBJ2-1,NA,TGTGCCAGCAGCTTAGGGGTAAGCTCCTACAATGAGCAGTTCTTC,CASSLGVSSYNEQFF
TRBV4-2,TRBD2,TRBJ2-3,NA,TGTGCCAGCAGCCAAGAGCCGCTAGCGGACACAGATACGCAGTATTTT,CASSQEPLADTDTQYF
TRBV6-5,TRBD1,TRBJ2-1,NA,TGTGCCAGCAGTACTCACAGGGGGAATGAGCAGTTCTTC,CASSTHRGNEQFF
TRBV19,NA,TRBJ2-3,NA,TGTGCCAGTAGTTCCTTTTGGTTGGGGGCCACAGATACGCAGTATTTT,CASSSFWLGATDTQYF
TRBV7-2,NA,TRBJ1-3,NA,TGTGCCAGCAGCTTAGGGAGTTCTGGAAACACCATATATTTT,CASSLGSSGNTIYF
TRBV20-1,NA,TRBJ2-7,NA,TGCAGTGCTACAGGGTTAGGCAAGTACTTC,CSATGLGKYF
TRBV6-5,NA,TRBJ1-1,NA,TGTGCCAGCAGTTACCAGGGTAACACTGAAGCTTTCTTT,CASSYQGNTEAFF
TRBV11-2,TRBD2,TRBJ2-7,NA,TGTGCCAGCAGCTTTTCCCCTGTCCAGCGGGGGGGCGGCCACGAGCAGTACTTC,CASSFSPVQRGGGHEQYF
TRBV4-1,TRBD1,TRBJ2-2,NA,TGCGCCAGCAGCCGGACAGGCCAGGACTTCACCGGGGAGCTGTTTTTT,CASSRTGQDFTGELFF
TRBV7-9,TRBD2,TRBJ2-5,NA,TGTGCCAGCACCTTTAGCGGGGGGCAAGAGACCCAGTACTTC,CASTFSGGQETQYF
TRBV29-1,NA,TRBJ1-2,NA,TGCAGCGTTGGCCGGGACCCAGGGGACAACTATGGCTACACCTTC,CSVGRDPGDNYGYTF
TRBV2,TRBD2,TRBJ2-3,NA,TGTGCCAGCAGTGAAAGGACTAGCGGGTGGCAGTATTTT,CASSERTSGWQYF
TRBV12-3/TRBV12-4,NA,TRBJ2-3,NA,TGTGCCAGCAGTTTTGTCGCGACAGATACGCAGTATTTT,CASSFVATDTQYF
TRBV20-1,NA,TRBJ2-2,NA,TGCAGTGCCCGTAACACCGGGGAGCTGTTTTTT,CSARNTGELFF
TRBV7-2,NA,TRBJ1-5,NA,TGTGCCAGCAGCTTAGTAGGGGGCAATCAGCCCCAGCATTTT,CASSLVGGNQPQHF
TRBV5-4,NA,TRBJ1-2,NA,TGTGCCAGCAGTCCCCGGACAGCAGACTATGGCTACACCTTC,CASSPRTADYGYTF
TRBV11-3,NA,TRBJ1-3,few,TGTGCCAGCAGCCAAGAGCCTGGAAACACCATATATTTT,CASSQEPGNTIYF
TRBV12-3/TRBV12-4,NA,TRBJ2-1,NA,TGTGCCACCTGCGGCAGTTTTGTAAATGAGCAGTTCTTC,CATCGSFVNEQFF
TRBV2,TRBD1,TRBJ2-7,NA,TGTGCCAGCAGACAAACAGGGGTCGAGCAGTACTTC,CASRQTGVEQYF
TRBV5-1,TRBD1,TRBJ2-7,NA,TGCGCCAGCAGCTTGGTGCACAGGGGCTCCTACGAGCAGTACTTC,CASSLVHRGSYEQYF
TRBV28,NA,TRBJ1-5,NA,TGTGCCAGCAGTTGGAGGGTGGGTAGCAATCAGCCCCAGCATTTT,CASSWRVGSNQPQHF
TRBV19,NA,TRBJ2-7,few,TGTGCCACGCGGGACGGGAACTTTTACGAGCAGTACTTC,CATRDGNFYEQYF
TRBV12-3/TRBV12-4,TRBD2,TRBJ2-1,NA,TGTGCCAGCAGTTTCCCTCCGGGGGGGCCGGAGTTCTTC,CASSFPPGGPEFF
TRBV9,TRBD2,TRBJ2-5,NA,TGTGCCAGCAGCCCCCAGATAGCGGGGGGGTGGGAGACCCAGTACTTC,CASSPQIAGGWETQYF
TRBV7-2,NA,TRBJ2-7,once,TGTGCCAGCAGCTTAGCGGCAGGGGCCATTTACTACGAGCAGTACTTC,CASSLAAGAIYYEQYF
TRBV19,NA,TRBJ2-7,once,TGTGCCAGTAGTACAGGGGCCGACGAGCAGTACTTC,CASSTGADEQYF
TRBV7-2,NA,TRBJ1-2,NA,TGTGCCAGCAGCCCCCGGGGTGGGGTCGGCTACACCTTC,CASSPRGGVGYTF